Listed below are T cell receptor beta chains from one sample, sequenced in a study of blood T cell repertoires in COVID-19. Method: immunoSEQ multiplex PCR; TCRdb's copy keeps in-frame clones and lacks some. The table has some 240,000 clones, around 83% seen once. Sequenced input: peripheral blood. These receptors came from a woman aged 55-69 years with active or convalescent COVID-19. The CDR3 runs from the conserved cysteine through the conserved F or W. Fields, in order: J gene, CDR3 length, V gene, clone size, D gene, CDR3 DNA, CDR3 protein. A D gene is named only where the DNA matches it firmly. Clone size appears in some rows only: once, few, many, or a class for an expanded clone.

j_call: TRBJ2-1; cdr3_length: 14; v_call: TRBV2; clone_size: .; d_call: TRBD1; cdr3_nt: TGTGCCAGTCGGGACAGGGGTCACTACAATGAGCAGTTCTTC; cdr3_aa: CASRDRGHYNEQFF
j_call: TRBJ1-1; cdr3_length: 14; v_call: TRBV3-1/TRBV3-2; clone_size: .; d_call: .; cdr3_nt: TGTGCCAGCAGCCCCTCCCTACGGGGAACTGAAGCTTTCTTT; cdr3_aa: CASSPSLRGTEAFF
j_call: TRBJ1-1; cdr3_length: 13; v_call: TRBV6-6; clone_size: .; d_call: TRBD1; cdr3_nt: TGTGCCAGCGGACGGACAGGGAACACTGAAGCTTTCTTT; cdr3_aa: CASGRTGNTEAFF
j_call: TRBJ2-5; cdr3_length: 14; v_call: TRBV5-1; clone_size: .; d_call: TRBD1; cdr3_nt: TGCGCCAGCAGCTGGGGACAGGGCGAAGAGACCCAGTACTTC; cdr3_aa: CASSWGQGEETQYF
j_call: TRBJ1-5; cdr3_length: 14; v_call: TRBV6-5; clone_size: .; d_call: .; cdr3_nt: TGTGCCAGCAAGATGGGGGGATTCAATCAGCCCCAGCATTTT; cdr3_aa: CASKMGGFNQPQHF
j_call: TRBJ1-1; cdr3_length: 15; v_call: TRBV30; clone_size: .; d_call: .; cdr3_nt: TGTGCCTGGAGCGACGTCGGGCTCCAGGGGCGGGAAGCTTTCTTT; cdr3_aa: CAWSDVGLQGREAFF
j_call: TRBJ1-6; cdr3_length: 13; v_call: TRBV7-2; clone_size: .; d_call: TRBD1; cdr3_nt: TGTGCCAGTGGGCGACAGGGCTTATCACCCCTCCACTTT; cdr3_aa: CASGRQGLSPLHF
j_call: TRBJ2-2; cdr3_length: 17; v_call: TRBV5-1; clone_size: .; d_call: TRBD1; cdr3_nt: TGCGCCAGCAGCCTTCAAACAGGGGGCGCGAACACCGGGGAGCTGTTTTTT; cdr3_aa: CASSLQTGGANTGELFF
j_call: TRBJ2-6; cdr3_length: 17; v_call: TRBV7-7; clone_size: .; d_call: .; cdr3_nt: TGTGCCAGCAGCGCCCGACCAGGGGCCCCTGGGGCCAACGTCCTGACTTTC; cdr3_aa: CASSARPGAPGANVLTF
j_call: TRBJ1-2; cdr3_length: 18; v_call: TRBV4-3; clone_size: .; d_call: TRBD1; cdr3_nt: TGCGCCAGCAGCCATTACACCGCCTCGGACAGGGGGCGTGGAGGCTACACCTTC; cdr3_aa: CASSHYTASDRGRGGYTF
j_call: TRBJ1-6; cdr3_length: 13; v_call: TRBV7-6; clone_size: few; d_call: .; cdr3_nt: TGTGCCAGCAGCCCCCGACGGGGGGGACACCTGAGTTTT; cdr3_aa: CASSPRRGGHLSF
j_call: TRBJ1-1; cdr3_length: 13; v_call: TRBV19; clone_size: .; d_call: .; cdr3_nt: TGTGCCAGTACCCCCACTCAGGTTACTGAAGCTTTCTTT; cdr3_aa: CASTPTQVTEAFF
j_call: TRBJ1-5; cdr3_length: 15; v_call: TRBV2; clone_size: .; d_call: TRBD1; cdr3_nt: TGTGCCAGCAGTGAGGGGACAGGGACTATGGAGCCCCAGCATTTT; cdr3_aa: CASSEGTGTMEPQHF
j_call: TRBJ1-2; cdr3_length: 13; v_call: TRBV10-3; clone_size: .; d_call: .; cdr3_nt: TGTGCCATCAGTGTCCGACTGAAATATGGCTACACCTTC; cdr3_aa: CAISVRLKYGYTF
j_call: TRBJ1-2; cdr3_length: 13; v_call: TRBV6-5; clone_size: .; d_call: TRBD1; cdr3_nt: TGTGCCAGCAGCGGCCGGACAGGCCATGGCTACACCTTC; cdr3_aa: CASSGRTGHGYTF
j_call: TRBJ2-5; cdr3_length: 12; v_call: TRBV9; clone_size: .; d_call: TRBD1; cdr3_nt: TGTGCCAGGATAGGCAGGGGGGAGACCCAGTACTTC; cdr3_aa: CARIGRGETQYF
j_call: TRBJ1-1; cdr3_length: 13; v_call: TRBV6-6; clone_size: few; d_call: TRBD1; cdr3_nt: TGTGCCAGCTCCTTGACAGGGCCCACTGAAGCTTTCTTT; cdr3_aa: CASSLTGPTEAFF
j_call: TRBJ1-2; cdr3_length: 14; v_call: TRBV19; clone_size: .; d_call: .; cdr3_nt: TGTGCCAGTAGCCGGGTCAGGGAAGAAGAAGGCTACACCTTC; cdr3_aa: CASSRVREEEGYTF
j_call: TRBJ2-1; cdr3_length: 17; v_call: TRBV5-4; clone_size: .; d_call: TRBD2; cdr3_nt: TGTGCCAGCAGCAGCCGACTAGCGGGGGGGCGCTACAATGAGCAGTTCTTC; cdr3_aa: CASSSRLAGGRYNEQFF
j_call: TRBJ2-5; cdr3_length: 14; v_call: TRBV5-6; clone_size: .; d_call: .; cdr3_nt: TGTGCCAGCAGCTTGGAACAGGGACAAGAGACCCAGTACTTC; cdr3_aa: CASSLEQGQETQYF
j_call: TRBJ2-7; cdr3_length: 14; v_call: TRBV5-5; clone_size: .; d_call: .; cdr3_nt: TGTGCCAGCAGCTTGGGGGGGCTTTCCTACGAGCAGTACTTC; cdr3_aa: CASSLGGLSYEQYF
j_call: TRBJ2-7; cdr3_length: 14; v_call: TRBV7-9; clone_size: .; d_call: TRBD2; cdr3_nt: TGTGCCAGCAGCCCCGGGGGACTACCATCAGAGCAGTACTTC; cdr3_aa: CASSPGGLPSEQYF
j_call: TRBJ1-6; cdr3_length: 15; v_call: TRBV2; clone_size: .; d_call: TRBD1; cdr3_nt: TGTGCCAGCAGTGAAGCGTGGACAGGGAGCTCACCCCTCCACTTT; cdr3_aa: CASSEAWTGSSPLHF
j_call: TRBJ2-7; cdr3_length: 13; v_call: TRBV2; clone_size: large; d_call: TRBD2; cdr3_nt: TGTGCCAGCAGCGATGGGGGGGTGCACGAGCAGTACTTC; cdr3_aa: CASSDGGVHEQYF
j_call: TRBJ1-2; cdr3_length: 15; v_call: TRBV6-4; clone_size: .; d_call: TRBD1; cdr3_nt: TGTGCCAGCAGCCCTTATATGGGACAGAACTATGGCTACACCTTC; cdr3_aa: CASSPYMGQNYGYTF
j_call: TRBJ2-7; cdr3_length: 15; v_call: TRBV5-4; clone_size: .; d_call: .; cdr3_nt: TGTGCCAGCAGTTCACAGGGTCCTGGTAGGGACGAGCAGTACTTC; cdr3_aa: CASSSQGPGRDEQYF
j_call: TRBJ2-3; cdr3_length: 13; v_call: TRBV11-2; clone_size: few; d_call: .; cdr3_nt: TGTGCCAGCACTTTATGGCAGGCAGATACGCAGTATTTT; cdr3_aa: CASTLWQADTQYF
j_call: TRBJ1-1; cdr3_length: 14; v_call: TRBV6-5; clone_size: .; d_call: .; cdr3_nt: TGTGCCAGCAGTACTGACAGATCGAACACTGAAGCTTTCTTT; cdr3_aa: CASSTDRSNTEAFF
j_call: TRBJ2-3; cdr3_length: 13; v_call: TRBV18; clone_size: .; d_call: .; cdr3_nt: TGTGCCAGCTCACCAGTTCAACTCGATACGCAGTATTTT; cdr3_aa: CASSPVQLDTQYF
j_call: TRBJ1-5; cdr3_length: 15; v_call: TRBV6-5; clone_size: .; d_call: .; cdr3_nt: TGTGCCAGCAGTTACTCGGTCCAGGGCAGTCAGCCCCAGCATTTT; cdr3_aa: CASSYSVQGSQPQHF
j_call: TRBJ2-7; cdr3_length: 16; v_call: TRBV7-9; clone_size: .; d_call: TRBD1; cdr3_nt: TGTGCCAGCAGCTTTCGGACAGGCGGTAGCTCCTACGAGCAGTACTTC; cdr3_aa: CASSFRTGGSSYEQYF
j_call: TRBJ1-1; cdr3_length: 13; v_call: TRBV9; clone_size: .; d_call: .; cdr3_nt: TGTGCCAGCAGCGCTCAGGTATACACTGAAGCTTTCTTT; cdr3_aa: CASSAQVYTEAFF
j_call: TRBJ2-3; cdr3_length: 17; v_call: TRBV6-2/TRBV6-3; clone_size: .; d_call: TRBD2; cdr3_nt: TGTGCCAGCAGTCCCCGGTGGCCTAGCGGGGCAATAGATACGCAGTATTTT; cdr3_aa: CASSPRWPSGAIDTQYF
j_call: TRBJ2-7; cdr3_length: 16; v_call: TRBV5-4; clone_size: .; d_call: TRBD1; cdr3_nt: TGTGCCAGCAGCGCCACGCCGGGACAGGCCTTCTACGAGCAGTACTTC; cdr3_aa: CASSATPGQAFYEQYF
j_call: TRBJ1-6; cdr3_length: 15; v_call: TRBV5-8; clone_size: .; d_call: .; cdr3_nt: TGTGCCAGCAGCTTATCCAGGGGATGGAATTCACCCCTCCACTTT; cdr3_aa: CASSLSRGWNSPLHF
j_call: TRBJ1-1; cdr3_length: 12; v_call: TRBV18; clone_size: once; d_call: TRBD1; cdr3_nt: TGTGCCAGCGGTTACAGGGGGCGCGAAGCTTTCTTT; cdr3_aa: CASGYRGREAFF